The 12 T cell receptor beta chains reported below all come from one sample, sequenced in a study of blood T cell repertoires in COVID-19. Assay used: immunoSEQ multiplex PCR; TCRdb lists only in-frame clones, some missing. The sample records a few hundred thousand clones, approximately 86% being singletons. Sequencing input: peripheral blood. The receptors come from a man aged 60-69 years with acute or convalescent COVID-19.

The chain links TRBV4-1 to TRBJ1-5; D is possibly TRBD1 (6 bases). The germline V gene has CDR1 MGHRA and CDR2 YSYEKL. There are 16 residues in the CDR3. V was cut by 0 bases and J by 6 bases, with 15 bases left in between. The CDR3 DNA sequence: TGCGCCAGCAGCCAAGAAGGCAGGGGTTTCGGTCAGCCCCAGCATTTT. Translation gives CASSQEGRGFGQPQHF.

The CDR3 nucleotides are TGCAGCTTTACATTAGGGGGTGAAAAACTGTTTTTT. Its protein product is CSFTLGGEKLFF. V gene TRBV29-1 combines with J gene TRBJ1-4; D is possibly TRBD1 (6 bases). The CDR3 extends over 12 amino acids. Germline CDR1 and CDR2: SQVTM and ANQGSEA. V was pared by 8 bases and J by 7 bases, with 14 bases between.

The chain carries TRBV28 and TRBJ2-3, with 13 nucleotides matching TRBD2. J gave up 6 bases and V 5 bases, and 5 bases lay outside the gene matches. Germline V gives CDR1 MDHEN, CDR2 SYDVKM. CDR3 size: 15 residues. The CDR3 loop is CASSLGLAGVDTQYF. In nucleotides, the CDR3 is TGTGCCAGCAGTCTCGGACTAGCGGGGGTGGATACGCAGTATTTT.

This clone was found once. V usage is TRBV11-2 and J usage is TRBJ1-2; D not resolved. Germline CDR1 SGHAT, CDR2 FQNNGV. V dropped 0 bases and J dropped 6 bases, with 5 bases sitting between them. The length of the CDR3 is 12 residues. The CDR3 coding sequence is TGTGCCAGCAGCTTAGACAGGCATGGCTACACCTTC. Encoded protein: CASSLDRHGYTF.

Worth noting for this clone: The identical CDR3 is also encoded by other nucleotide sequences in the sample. CDR3 sequence: CASSLGQGNTGELFF. The CDR3 DNA is TGCGCCAGCAGCTTGGGACAGGGGAACACCGGGGAGCTGTTTTTT. This rearrangement joins TRBV5-1 to TRBJ2-2; 7 positions match TRBD1. The V gene's germline CDR1 is SGHRS and CDR2 YFSETQ. This CDR3 comprises 15 residues. The J segment lost 1 base and the V segment lost 0 bases, leaving 0 bases of the junction unmatched.

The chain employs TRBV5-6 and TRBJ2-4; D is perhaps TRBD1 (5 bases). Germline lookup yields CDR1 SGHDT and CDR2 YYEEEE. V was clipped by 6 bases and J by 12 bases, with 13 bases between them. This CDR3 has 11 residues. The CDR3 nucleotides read TGTGCCAGCACCCGTGGGGCAGATCAGTACTTC. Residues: CASTRGADQYF.

The CDR3 sequence: CAISDSLDSSLGYTF. In nucleotides, the CDR3 is TGTGCCATCAGCGATTCCCTCGACAGCTCTCTGGGCTACACCTTC. The chain is built from TRBV10-3 and TRBJ1-2, with D possibly matching TRBD1 (5 bases). This CDR3 is built from 15 residues. The germline V and J ends were trimmed by 6 bases and 8 bases, with 22 bases remaining between them. Per the germline V gene, CDR1 is ENHRY and CDR2 is SYGVKD.

The CDR3 region has the DNA TGTGCCAGCAGCCCAAGGGGGGGGCGCGGGAACACTGAAGCTTTCTTT. It is translated as CASSPRGGRGNTEAFF. This chain joins TRBV11-2 and TRBJ1-1; TRBD1 is a possible D gene (6 bases). The CDR3 runs to 16 residues. V was shortened by 5 bases and J by 1 base, with 17 bases between the two germline ends. Looked up from germline, CDR1 is SGHAT and CDR2 is FQNNGV. Drawing the rest from reference TRBV11-2 and TRBJ1-1, the complete variable domain is EAGVAQSPRYKIIEKRQSVAFWCNPISGHATLYWYQQILGQGPKLLIQFQNNGVVDDSQLPKDRFSAERLKGVDSTLKIQPAKLEDSAVYLCASSPRGGRGNTEAFFGQGTRLTVV.

CDR3 protein: CASSSDRVDEKLFF. CDR3 bases: TGTGCCAGCAGCTCCGACAGGGTAGATGAAAAACTGTTTTTT. V is TRBV5-5 and J is TRBJ1-4; 7 positions agree with TRBD1. J lost 6 bases, V lost 3 bases, and 5 bases had no gene match. This CDR3 is built from 14 residues. Germline values: CDR1 SGHKS, CDR2 YYEKEE (reference sequence).

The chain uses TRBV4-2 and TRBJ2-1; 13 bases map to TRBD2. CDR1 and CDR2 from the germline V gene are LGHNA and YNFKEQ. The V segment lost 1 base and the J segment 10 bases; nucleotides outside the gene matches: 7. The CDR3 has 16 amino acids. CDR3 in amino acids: CASSQAGTSGVGEQFF. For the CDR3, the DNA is TGTGCCAGCAGCCAAGCCGGGACTAGCGGGGTCGGAGAGCAGTTCTTC.

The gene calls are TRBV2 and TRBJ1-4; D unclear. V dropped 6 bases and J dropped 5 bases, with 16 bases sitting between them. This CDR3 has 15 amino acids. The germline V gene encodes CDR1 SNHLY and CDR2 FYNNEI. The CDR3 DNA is TGTGCCAGCAGCGCCCCAGGTAAAGGAAATGAAAAACTGTTTTTT. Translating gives CASSAPGKGNEKLFF.

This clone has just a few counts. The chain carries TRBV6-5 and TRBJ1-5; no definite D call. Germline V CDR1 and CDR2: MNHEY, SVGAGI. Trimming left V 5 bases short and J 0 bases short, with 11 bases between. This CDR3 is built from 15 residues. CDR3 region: CASSRTDYSNQPQHF. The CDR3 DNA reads TGTGCCAGCAGTCGGACGGACTATAGCAATCAGCCCCAGCATTTT.